The source of this TCR beta chain is a study of shared clonotypes between healthy human individuals. Study background: Each donor had three CD4 naive, three CD4 memory, two CD8 naive and one CD8 memory plate.

Note on this clone: Its antigen remains unidentified.

It was around 220 ng DNA, approximately 28,000 T cell genomes, that sorted-subset replicate PCRs used. This table comes from immunoSEQ multiplex PCR, and its TCRdb copy is limited to in-frame clones, with some not included. The sample lists some 2,500,000 clones; less than 95% were seen once. Findings and limits, study-wide: Non-shared clonotypes had lower generation probabilities than clonotypes shared by all four sorted-subset donors.

Germline values: CDR1 MDHEN, CDR2 SYDVKM. The V and J ends lost 5 bases and 6 bases respectively, with 14 bases between them. CDR3 length: 13 amino acids. The chain links TRBV28 to TRBJ2-7; D gene ambiguous. The sequence derives from a young man in good health. Some clones in this sample may be carry-over from other donors' samples. The sample taken for sequencing was naive CD4+ T cells from PBMCs. Subset: CD45RA+ positively selected. The CDR3 DNA follows: TGTGCCAGCAGTCCTCGGTCGCTTGCCGAGCAGTACTTC. Amino acids: CASSPRSLAEQYF.